These T cell receptor beta chains were read from a single sample in a study of blood T cell repertoires in COVID-19. The assay was immunoSEQ multiplex PCR, and TCRdb's table has in-frame clones only and misses some. The table has about 120,000 clones, 80% to 90% seen once. Input material: peripheral blood. The receptors were gathered from a human donor in a cohort sampled during active COVID-19. Each CDR3 is given with its conserved first and last residue.

>TRBJ2-1|TRBV11-3
CASSPDSPYNEQFF
>TRBJ2-3|TRBV19
CASSIPSVGTDTQYF
>TRBJ2-1|TRBV10-3
CAISVRTSSYNEQFF
>TRBJ2-7|TRBV6-6
CASSYYLAGAVEQYF
>TRBJ1-1|TRBV19
CASSTSLAAGTEAFF
>TRBJ2-7|TRBV6-5
CASRDSMTDEQYF
>TRBJ2-3|TRBV7-2
CASSVGLGSSTDTQYF
>TRBJ1-4|TRBV7-2
CASSLGAGGHEKLFF
>TRBJ1-2|TRBV4-1
CASSQPGQGVYGYTF
>TRBJ1-1|TRBV5-1
CASSSPTRSDRTEAFF
>TRBJ1-4|TRBV3-1/TRBV3-2
CASSPSQGEKIRVEKLFF
>TRBJ2-7|TRBV5-1
CASSLNEWYEQYF
>TRBJ2-5|TRBV18
CASSPGQGVQTQYF
>TRBJ1-2|TRBV5-8
CASSYDRAGGYTF
>TRBJ1-2|TRBV28
CASSSTGHYGYTF
>TRBJ1-1|TRBV6-6
CASSPLGGHWLNTEAFF